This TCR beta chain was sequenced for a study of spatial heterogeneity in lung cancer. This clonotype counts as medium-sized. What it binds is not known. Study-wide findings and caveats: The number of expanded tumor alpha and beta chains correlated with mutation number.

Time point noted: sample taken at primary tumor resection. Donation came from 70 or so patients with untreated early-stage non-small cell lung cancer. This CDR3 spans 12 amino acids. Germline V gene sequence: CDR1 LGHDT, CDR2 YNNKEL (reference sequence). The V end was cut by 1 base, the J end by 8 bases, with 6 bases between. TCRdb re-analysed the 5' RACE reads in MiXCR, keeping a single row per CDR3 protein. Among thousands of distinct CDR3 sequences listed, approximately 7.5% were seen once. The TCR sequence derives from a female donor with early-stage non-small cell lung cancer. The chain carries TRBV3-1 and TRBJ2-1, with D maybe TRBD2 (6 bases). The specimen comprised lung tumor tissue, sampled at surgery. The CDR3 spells CASSQAGDEQFF. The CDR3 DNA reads TGTGCCAGCAGCCAAGCGGGGGATGAGCAGTTCTTC.